Shown below are 4 T cell receptor beta chains from a single sample sequenced in a study of blood T cell repertoires in COVID-19. Profiled with immunoSEQ multiplex PCR; TCRdb holds only in-frame clones, not every one. The sample contains tens of thousands of clones, roughly 84% of which appear only once. Source material: peripheral blood. All receptors derive from a man aged 45-65 years with acute or convalescent COVID-19.

V and J are TRBV27 and TRBJ2-3; perhaps TRBD2 as D (5 bases). Germline V gives CDR1 MNHEY, CDR2 SMNVEV (reference sequence). V shed 2 bases and J shed 0 bases, with 9 bases lying between them. The CDR3 is 15 amino acids. CDR3 loop: CASSLQDSSTDTQYF. The CDR3 DNA reads TGTGCCAGCAGTTTACAGGACTCAAGCACAGATACGCAGTATTTT.

The chain combines TRBV25-1 with TRBJ2-7; 10 bases map to TRBD1. The CDR3 extends over 15 amino acids. V shed 3 bases and J 3 bases; nucleotides not matched to a gene: 5. CDR1 MGHDK and CDR2 SYGVNS come from the germline V gene. CDR3 sequence (DNA): TGTGCCAGCAGTGAGGAGGGACAGGGGCACTACGAGCAGTACTTC. Translating it yields CASSEEGQGHYEQYF.

V is TRBV3-1 (or the pseudogene TRBV3-2) and J is TRBJ2-7, with 9 bases aligning to TRBD2. The CDR3 covers 15 residues. The trim removed 4 bases at V and 6 bases at J, leaving 10 bases unmatched. Looked up from germline, CDR1 is LGHDT and CDR2 is YNNKEL (reference sequence). This chain's CDR3 is CASSPWREGLGEQYF. DNA for the CDR3: TGTGCCAGCAGCCCCTGGCGGGAGGGCCTTGGCGAGCAGTACTTC.

This chain links TRBV11-1 with TRBJ2-7, with TRBD2 as a possible D gene (5 bases). Germline loops: CDR1 SGHAT, CDR2 FQDESV (reference sequence). CDR3 length: 13 residues. Deletions cut 3 bases from V and 3 bases from J, with 9 bases between. DNA for the CDR3: TGTGCCAGCAGCTTTGGGGAGAGCTACGAGCAGTACTTC. Protein sequence: CASSFGESYEQYF.